Detailed here is one T cell receptor beta chain. What it binds is unknown. The germline V gene encodes CDR1 PRHDT and CDR2 FYEKMQ (reference sequence). The CDR3 totals 17 residues. These data come from a study of T cells expressing NK-cell markers. At the level of the study: Underlying the TCR beta repertoires were sorted CD3+CD56+NKG2C+, CD3+CD56+NKG2C- and CD3+CD56-NKG2C+ T cells. Sequenced donors, eight in total, included seven who were HCMV-seropositive and one who was seronegative.

General study points: Each of over 5 donors carried dominant NKG2C+ clonotypes accounting for roughly 1.0-7.5% of CD8+ T cells. It is unclear if expanded NKG2C-expressing clones target HCMV antigens.

One entry per CDR3 protein, without DNA, is what TCRdb gives after re-calling the 5' RACE reads. This table holds about 380,000 distinct CDR3 sequences. The chain recombines TRBV13 with TRBJ2-3; there is no DNA to check the TCRdb D call of TRBD2. The receptor was derived from a man aged 18-69 years in good health. Sequenced material: blood T cells: a sorted CD56 or NKG2C T cell subset, CD4+ or CD8+ T cells, or bulk PBMC T cells (not recorded which). CDR3 sequence: CASSLGLAGLSTDTQYF. The full variable domain, completed using reference TRBV13 and TRBJ2-3, is AAGVIQSPRHLIKEKRETATLKCYPIPRHDTVYWYQQGPGQDPQFLISFYEKMQSDKGSIPDRFSAQQFSDYHSELNMSSLELGDSALYFCASSLGLAGLSTDTQYFGPGTRLTVL.